This T cell receptor (beta chain) was documented in a study of T cell clonality in common variable immunodeficiency. Study results and caveats: TCRbeta clonality was increased in CVID versus healthy controls.

Control and CVID samples contributed equal amounts of genomic DNA. Sequencing used immunoSEQ multiplex PCR; TCRdb keeps in-frame clones, though not all of them. The data list some 60,000 clones, none observed once; more than 1.5% falls to the top ten. The CDR3 has 15 amino acids. Trimming pared 5 bases from V and 6 bases from J, leaving 22 bases between. The germline V gene has CDR1 GTSNPN and CDR2 SVGIG (reference sequence). Most patients and controls had Caucasian heritage. Heparinized whole blood, roughly 5 to 9 ml, came from each donor. The sample holds many counts of this clone. What it binds is not known. Coverage ceases 3 residues before the CDR3 finishes, and the germline J gene fills in the end.

The chain combines TRBV30 with TRBJ1-2; D may be TRBD1 (6 bases). The receptor was isolated from a person aged 18 to 75 in good health. Input material: peripheral blood mononuclear cells. This chain's CDR3 is CAWQPGQFPRDGYTF. Incomplete CDR3 DNA: TGTGCCTGGCAACCAGGACAGTTCCCAAGAGATGGC.